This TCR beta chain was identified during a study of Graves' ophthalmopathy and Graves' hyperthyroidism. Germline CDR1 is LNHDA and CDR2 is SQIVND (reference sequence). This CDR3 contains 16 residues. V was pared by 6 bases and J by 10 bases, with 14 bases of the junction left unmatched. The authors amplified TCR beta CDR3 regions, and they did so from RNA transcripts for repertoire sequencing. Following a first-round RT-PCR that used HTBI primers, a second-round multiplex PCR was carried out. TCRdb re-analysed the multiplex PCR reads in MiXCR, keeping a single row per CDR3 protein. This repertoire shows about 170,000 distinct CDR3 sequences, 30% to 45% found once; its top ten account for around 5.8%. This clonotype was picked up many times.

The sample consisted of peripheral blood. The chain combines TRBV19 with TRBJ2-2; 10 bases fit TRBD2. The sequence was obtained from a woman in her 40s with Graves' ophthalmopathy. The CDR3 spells CASSRILASGGAELFF. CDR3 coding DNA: TGTGCCAGTAGCCGAATTCTGGCTAGCGGGGGTGCGGAGCTGTTTTTT.